This is a list of T cell receptor beta chains from one sample in a study of blood T cell repertoires in COVID-19. Libraries were prepared by immunoSEQ multiplex PCR; TCRdb keeps only in-frame clonotypes and omits some of them. The sample records under 400,000 clones, just over 85% being singletons. Sequencing used PBMCs or T cells enriched from blood (not recorded which). Every receptor here comes from a woman in her thirties or forties with acute COVID-19. CDR3s include the opening cysteine and the closing phenylalanine or tryptophan. A D gene is named only where the DNA matches it firmly. Size is stated for part of the rows, as once, few or many counts, or as a class when the clone is expanded.

d_call,j_call,clone_size,v_call,cdr3_aa,cdr3_nt
.,TRBJ2-1,once,TRBV3-1/TRBV3-2,CASSQDRGRNEQFF,TGTGCCAGCAGCCAAGATCGGGGTCGCAATGAGCAGTTCTTC
.,TRBJ1-2,.,TRBV12-3/TRBV12-4,CASSSGRSYGYTF,TGTGCCAGCAGTAGTGGGCGAAGCTATGGCTACACCTTC
TRBD1,TRBJ1-1,.,TRBV7-6,CASSPTGGAWTEAFF,TGTGCCAGCAGCCCCACAGGGGGCGCGTGGACTGAAGCTTTCTTT
TRBD1,TRBJ1-2,.,TRBV15,CATSRAGGRDYGYTF,TGTGCCACCAGCAGAGCAGGGGGCAGGGACTATGGCTACACCTTC
TRBD1,TRBJ1-6,.,TRBV27,CASSSSDRRNSPLHF,TGTGCCAGCAGTTCGTCGGACAGGCGAAATTCACCCCTCCACTTT
TRBD2,TRBJ2-2,.,TRBV2,CASSGLAGENTGELFF,TGTGCCAGCAGTGGGCTAGCGGGCGAGAACACCGGGGAGCTGTTTTTT
.,TRBJ1-2,.,TRBV3-1/TRBV3-2,CASSGAGENYGYTF,TGTGCCAGCAGCGGAGCGGGGGAGAACTATGGCTACACCTTC
TRBD1,TRBJ1-1,.,TRBV6-2/TRBV6-3,CASSPNTGGRITEAFF,TGTGCCAGCAGCCCCAATACAGGGGGCAGGATTACTGAAGCTTTCTTT
.,TRBJ1-1,.,TRBV28,CASSLRVEAFF,TGTGCCAGCAGCCTACGGGTTGAAGCTTTCTTT
TRBD1,TRBJ2-5,.,TRBV24-1,CATSDSNTGGRETQYF,TGTGCCACCAGTGATTCGAACACAGGGGGCCGAGAGACCCAGTACTTC
.,TRBJ2-3,.,TRBV6-2/TRBV6-3,CASSYYGQEGYF,TGTGCCAGCAGTTACTATGGACAGGAGGGGTATTTT
.,TRBJ2-5,few,TRBV7-7,CASSSQLTTQETQYF,TGTGCTAGCAGCTCCCAACTGACGACTCAGGAGACCCAGTACTTC
.,TRBJ2-7,.,TRBV7-3,CASSLDGSSYEQYF,TGTGCCAGCAGCTTGGACGGGAGCTCCTACGAGCAGTACTTC
.,TRBJ1-2,.,TRBV18,CASSEGQDYGYTF,TGTGCCAGCTCAGAGGGACAAGACTATGGCTACACCTTC
TRBD1,TRBJ1-2,.,TRBV14,CASSQEVRDRVGYTF,TGTGCCAGCAGCCAAGAGGTCCGGGACAGGGTTGGCTACACCTTC
TRBD1,TRBJ1-2,.,TRBV6-6,CASRRQGGKGGYTF,TGTGCCAGCAGGCGACAGGGAGGGAAGGGGGGCTACACCTTC
.,TRBJ1-6,few,TRBV2,CASSDSTGLQKSPLHF,TGTGCCAGCAGTGACTCAACCGGACTTCAAAAGTCACCCCTCCACTTT